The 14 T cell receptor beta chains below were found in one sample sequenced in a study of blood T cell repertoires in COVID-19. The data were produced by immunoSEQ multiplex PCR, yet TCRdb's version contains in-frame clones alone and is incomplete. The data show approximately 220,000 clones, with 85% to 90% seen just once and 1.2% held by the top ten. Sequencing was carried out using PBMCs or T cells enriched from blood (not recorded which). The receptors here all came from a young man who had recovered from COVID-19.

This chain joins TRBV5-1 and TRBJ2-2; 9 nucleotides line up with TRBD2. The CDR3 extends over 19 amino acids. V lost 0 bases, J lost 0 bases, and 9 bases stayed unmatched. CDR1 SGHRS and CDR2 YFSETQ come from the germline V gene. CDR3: CASSLAFSAGGPNTGELFF. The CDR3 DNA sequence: TGCGCCAGCAGCTTGGCCTTTTCTGCGGGAGGGCCGAACACCGGGGAGCTGTTTTTT.

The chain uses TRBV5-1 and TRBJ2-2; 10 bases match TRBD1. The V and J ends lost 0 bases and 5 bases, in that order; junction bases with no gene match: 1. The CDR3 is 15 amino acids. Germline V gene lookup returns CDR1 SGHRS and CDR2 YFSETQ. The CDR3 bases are TGCGCCAGCAGCTTGGGGACAGGGGGTACCGGGGAGCTGTTTTTT. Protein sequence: CASSLGTGGTGELFF.

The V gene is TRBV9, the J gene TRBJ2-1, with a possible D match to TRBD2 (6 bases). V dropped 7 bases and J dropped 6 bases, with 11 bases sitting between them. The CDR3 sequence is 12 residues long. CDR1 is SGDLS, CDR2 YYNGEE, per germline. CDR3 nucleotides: TGTGCCAGCGGACTGACTAGCAATGAGCAGTTCTTC. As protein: CASGLTSNEQFF.

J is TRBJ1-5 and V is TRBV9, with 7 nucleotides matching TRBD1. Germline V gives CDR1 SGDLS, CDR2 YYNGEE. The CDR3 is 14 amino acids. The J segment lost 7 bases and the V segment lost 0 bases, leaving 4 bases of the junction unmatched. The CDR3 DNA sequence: TGTGCCAGCAGCGTAGAAAAACAGGGGCAGCCCCAGCATTTT. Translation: CASSVEKQGQPQHF.

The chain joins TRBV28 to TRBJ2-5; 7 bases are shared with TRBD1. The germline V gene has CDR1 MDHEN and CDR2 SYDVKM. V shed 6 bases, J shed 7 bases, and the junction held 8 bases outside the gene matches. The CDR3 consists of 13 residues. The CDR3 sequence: CASRHGDSGTQYF. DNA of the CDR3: TGTGCCAGCAGACACGGGGACAGCGGGACCCAGTACTTC.

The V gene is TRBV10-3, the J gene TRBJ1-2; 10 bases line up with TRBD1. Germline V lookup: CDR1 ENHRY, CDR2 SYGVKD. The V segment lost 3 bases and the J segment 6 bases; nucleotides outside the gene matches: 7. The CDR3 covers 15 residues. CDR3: CAISEPGQGRNGYTF. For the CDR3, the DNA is TGTGCCATCAGTGAACCGGGACAGGGGCGTAATGGCTACACCTTC.

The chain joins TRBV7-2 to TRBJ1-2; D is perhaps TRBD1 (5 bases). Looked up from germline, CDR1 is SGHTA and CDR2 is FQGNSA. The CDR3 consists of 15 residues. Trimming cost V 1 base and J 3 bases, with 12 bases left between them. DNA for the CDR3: TGTGCCAGCAGCTTAGGGGTCGGGGGAGACTATGGCTACACCTTC. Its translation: CASSLGVGGDYGYTF.

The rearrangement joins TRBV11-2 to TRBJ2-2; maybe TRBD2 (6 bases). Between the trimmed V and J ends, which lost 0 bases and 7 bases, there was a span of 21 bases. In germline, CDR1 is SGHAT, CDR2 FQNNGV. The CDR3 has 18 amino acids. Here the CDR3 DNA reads TGTGCCAGCAGCTTAGAGGTCTCCGGGCCTCGGCGGGGCGGGGAGCTGTTTTTT. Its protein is CASSLEVSGPRRGGELFF.

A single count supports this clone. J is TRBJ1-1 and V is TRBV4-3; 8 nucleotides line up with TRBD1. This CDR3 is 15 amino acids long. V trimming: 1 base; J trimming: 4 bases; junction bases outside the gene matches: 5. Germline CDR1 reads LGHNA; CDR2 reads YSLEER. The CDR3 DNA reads TGCGCCAGCAGCCAAGGCAGGGGGCGTCTCACTGAAGCTTTCTTT. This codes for CASSQGRGRLTEAFF.

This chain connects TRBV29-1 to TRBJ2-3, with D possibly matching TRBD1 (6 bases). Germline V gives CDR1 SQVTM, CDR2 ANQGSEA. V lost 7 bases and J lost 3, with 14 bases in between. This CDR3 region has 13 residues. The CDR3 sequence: CSAAPQGTDTQYF. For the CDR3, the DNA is TGCAGCGCCGCCCCCCAGGGGACAGATACGCAGTATTTT.

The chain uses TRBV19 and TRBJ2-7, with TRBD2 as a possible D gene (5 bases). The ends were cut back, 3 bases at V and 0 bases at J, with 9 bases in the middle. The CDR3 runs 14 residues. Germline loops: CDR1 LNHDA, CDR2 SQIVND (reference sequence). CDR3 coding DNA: TGTGCCAGTAGTATCAGCGGTAGCTCCTACGAGCAGTACTTC. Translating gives CASSISGSSYEQYF.

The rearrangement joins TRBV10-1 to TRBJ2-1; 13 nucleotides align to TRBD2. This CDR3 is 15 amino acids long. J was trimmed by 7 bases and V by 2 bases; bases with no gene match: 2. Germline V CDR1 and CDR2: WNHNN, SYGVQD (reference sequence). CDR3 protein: CASSETSGRVNEQFF. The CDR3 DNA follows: TGCGCCAGCAGTGAGACTAGCGGGAGGGTGAATGAGCAGTTCTTC.

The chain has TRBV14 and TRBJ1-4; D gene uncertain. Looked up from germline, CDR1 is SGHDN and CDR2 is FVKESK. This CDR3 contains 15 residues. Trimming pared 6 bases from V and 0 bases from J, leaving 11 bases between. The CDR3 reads CASRTGNATNEKLFF. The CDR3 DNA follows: TGTGCCAGCAGAACCGGGAATGCAACTAATGAAAAACTGTTTTTT.

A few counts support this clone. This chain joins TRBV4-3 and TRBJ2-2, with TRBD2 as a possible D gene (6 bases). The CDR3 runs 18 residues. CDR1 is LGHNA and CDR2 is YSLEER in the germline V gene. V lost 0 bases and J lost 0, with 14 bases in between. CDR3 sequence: CASSQDPLGGTNTGELFF. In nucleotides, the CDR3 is TGCGCCAGCAGCCAAGATCCGTTGGGGGGAACGAACACCGGGGAGCTGTTTTTT.